The 13 T cell receptor beta chains in this list originate from one sample, sequenced in a study of glioma-infiltrating T cells. Amplification of TCR alpha and beta CDR3 regions from RNA used iRepertoire nested multiplex PCR. MiXCR, applied by TCRdb to the multiplex PCR reads, yields one record per CDR3 protein. The sample has roughly 120,000 distinct CDR3 sequences, approximately 25% seen once; the top ten hold roughly 15%. Specimen: glioma tissue, nonneoplastic brain tissue, or PBMCs (not recorded which). The receptors shown here come from a human donor with low-grade glioma or glioblastoma, undergoing nonglioma brain surgery, or in good health (not recorded which).

The chain is built from TRBV6-4 and TRBJ2-1, with 7 bases that match TRBD2. The V gene's germline CDR1 is MRHNA and CDR2 SNTAGT. Unmatched junction bases numbered 8, after V lost 3 bases and J lost 3 bases. The CDR3 has 16 residues. The CDR3 DNA is TGTGCCAGCAGTGAGGCAGGAGCGGGAAACTACAATGAGCAGTTCTTC. It encodes CASSEAGAGNYNEQFF.

Many counts were recorded for this clonotype. The chain links TRBV12-5 to TRBJ2-1, with TRBD2 as a possible D gene (6 bases). This CDR3 contains 19 residues. Trimming took off 2 bases at V and 0 bases at J, with 20 bases between the two ends. CDR1 and CDR2 (germline): LGHNT, FRNRAP. CDR3 region: CASGLPRTTSLVSYNEQFF. The CDR3 coding sequence is TGTGCTAGTGGTTTGCCGCGAACGACTAGTTTGGTCTCCTACAATGAGCAGTTCTTC.

The chain employs TRBV4-1 and TRBJ2-1, with 8 bases matching TRBD1. The length of the CDR3 is 20 residues. From germline, CDR1 is MGHRA and CDR2 YSYEKL. With 1 base clipped from V and 5 bases from J, the junction kept 19 bases outside the gene matches. CDR3 sequence: CASSQGPSLVDRGRHNEQFF. DNA of the CDR3: TGCGCCAGCAGCCAAGGCCCCTCGCTAGTAGACAGGGGTCGCCACAATGAGCAGTTCTTC.

To note about this clonotype: This may stem from a read error, because a much larger clone lies one nucleotide away. The CDR3 sequence: CASSEAEMNTEAFF. The CDR3 DNA is TGTGCCAGCAGTGAAGCGGAGATGAACACTGAAGCTTTCTTT. V gene TRBV25-1 combines with J gene TRBJ1-1; D not resolved. Trimming removed 2 bases at V and 0 bases at J, with 7 bases between. Germline V gene lookup returns CDR1 MGHDK and CDR2 SYGVNS. This CDR3 contains 14 residues.

This clonotype was recorded many times. The chain joins TRBV20-1 to TRBJ2-7, with D possibly matching TRBD2 (6 bases). Trimming removed 3 bases at V and 1 base at J, with 10 bases between. Germline V CDR1 and CDR2: DFQATT, SNEGSKA (reference sequence). The CDR3 has 13 residues. In DNA, the CDR3 is TGCAGTGCTAGGGTTAGCGGATCCTACGAGCAGTACTTC. Translated: CSARVSGSYEQYF.

This clonotype was picked up many times. This chain joins TRBV28 and TRBJ2-7; 11 bases agree with TRBD1. This CDR3 region has 16 residues. The trim removed 5 bases at V and 5 bases at J, leaving 11 bases unmatched. CDR1 and CDR2 (germline): MDHEN, SYDVKM. The CDR3 nucleotides are TGTGCCAGCAGTCCTAGAATTTGGACAGGGGGCCACGAGCAGTACTTC. Encoded protein: CASSPRIWTGGHEQYF.

Worth noting for this clonotype: A much bigger clone sits one base away, suggesting this may be a read error. The gene calls are TRBV7-9 and TRBJ2-1, with 10 bases aligning to TRBD2. Germline V lookup: CDR1 SEHNR, CDR2 FQNEAQ (reference sequence). The CDR3 is made up of 15 amino acids. V shed 6 bases, J shed 6 bases, and the junction held 8 bases outside the gene matches. CDR3 DNA sequence: TGTGCCAGCAGATCCCTAGCGGGAGCGTCCAATGAGCAGTTCTTC. This encodes CASRSLAGASNEQFF.

This rearrangement joins TRBV19 to TRBJ1-4; D unclear. V was trimmed by 2 bases and J by 6 bases, leaving 13 bases between them. Germline loops: CDR1 LNHDA, CDR2 SQIVND (reference sequence). The CDR3 runs to 15 residues. In nucleotides, the CDR3 is TGTGCCAGTAGTATACGGTGGGTTCCGGATGAAAAACTGTTTTTT. Its translation: CASSIRWVPDEKLFF. Using reference TRBV19 and TRBJ1-4 for the parts outside the CDR3, the full variable domain is DGGITQSPKYLFRKEGQNVTLSCEQNLNHDAMYWYRQDPGQGLRLIYYSQIVNDFQKGDIAEGYSVSREKKESFPLTVTSAQKNPTAFYLCASSIRWVPDEKLFFGSGTQLSVL.

Comment on this clonotype: Its ends do not fully match the called genes, so a read error is possible. The chain combines TRBV12-3 or TRBV12-4 with TRBJ1-5; 7 bases align to TRBD1. This CDR3 has 14 residues. CDR3 bases: TGTGCCTGCAGTCAGGGGGGGTTGAGTCAGCCCCAGCATTTT. It is translated as CACSQGGLSQPQHF.

This clonotype was seen at least ten times. V is TRBV7-8 and J is TRBJ2-7; D is ambiguous. Looked up from germline, CDR1 is SGHVS and CDR2 is FQNEAQ. This CDR3 spans 14 amino acids. Trimming stripped 2 bases from V and 2 bases from J, with 10 bases between. CDR3 nucleotide sequence: TGTGCCAGCAGCTTATCTGCGGTCGCCTACGAGCAGTACTTC. Encoded protein: CASSLSAVAYEQYF.

About this clonotype: Being one base from a much bigger clone, this may be a read error. The J gene is TRBJ1-1, the V gene TRBV4-1, with D unresolved. The CDR3 runs to 15 residues. Germline V gives CDR1 MGHRA, CDR2 YSYEKL. The V and J ends lost 0 bases and 7 bases respectively, with 15 bases between them. The CDR3 nucleotides are TGCGCCAGCAGCCAAGATCGGTCAGCCGCCGGTGAAGCTTTCTTT. Amino acid sequence: CASSQDRSAAGEAFF.

This clonotype has at least ten counts. The gene calls are TRBV7-2 and TRBJ2-2; unclear D gene. Deletions cut 1 base from V and 3 bases from J, with 3 bases between. Germline V gene data show CDR1 as SGHTA and CDR2 as FQGNSA. The CDR3 contains 13 residues. CDR3 DNA: TGTGCCAGCAGCTTAGTAGACACCGGGGAGCTGTTTTTT. Its translation is CASSLVDTGELFF. Drawing the rest from reference TRBV7-2 and TRBJ2-2, the complete variable domain is GAGVSQSPSNKVTEKGKDVELRCDPISGHTALYWYRQSLGQGLEFLIYFQGNSAPDKSGLPSDRFSAERTGGSVSTLTIQRTQQEDSAVYLCASSLVDTGELFFGEGSRLTVL.

In this sample, this clonotype turned up many times. This rearrangement joins TRBV29-1 to TRBJ2-2; 9 nucleotides match TRBD2. Unmatched junction bases numbered 7, after V lost 4 bases and J lost 1 base. The CDR3 is 16 amino acids. Germline CDR1 is SQVTM and CDR2 is ANQGSEA. The CDR3 DNA reads as TGCAGCGTTGGTCGGCTAGCGGGACTGAACACCGGGGAGCTGTTTTTT. It encodes CSVGRLAGLNTGELFF.